This T cell receptor (beta chain) stems from a study of response to subunit inactivated influenza vaccine. Study observations and caveats: Authors suggested seasonal influenza vaccinations each recruit few new T cells.

TCRdb re-derived calls from the RT-PCR reads in MiXCR, one entry per CDR3 protein. The repertoire holds about 500,000 distinct CDR3 sequences, roughly 7.6% seen once, with roughly 13% in the top ten. The table lists this clonotype with many counts. Its antigen is unknown. With 2 bases removed from V and 8 bases from J, the gap between germline ends came to 13 bases. CDR3 length: 14 residues. Germline V CDR1 and CDR2: MGHRA, YSYEKL. Sequencing was performed on PBMCs from blood, taken less than 25 months after vaccination. This receptor was obtained from a man in his fifties or sixties who received an inactivated influenza vaccine. The rearrangement joins TRBV4-1 to TRBJ2-1, with D uncertain. The CDR3 nucleotides are TGCGCCAGCAGCCAAAAGATGCTCGGCGATGAGCAGTTCTTC. Protein: CASSQKMLGDEQFF.